A selection of T cell receptor beta chains follows, all from one sample in a study of shared clonotypes between healthy human individuals. Produced via immunoSEQ multiplex PCR; TCRdb's table is partial and in-frame only. The sample lists about half a million clones; 79% were seen once. Sequenced: PBMCs. The receptors shown here come from a woman aged 40 to 50 in good health. Some clones in this sample may be carry-over from other donors' samples. Both conserved end residues are part of each CDR3. The D gene is left open where the match is weak. Clone size, where shown, is once, few, many, or a class for clones that have expanded.

>TRBV28|TRBD2|TRBJ2-2|few
CATLTPAGDIGELFF
TGTGCCACCCTGACTCCGGCGGGAGATATCGGGGAGCTGTTTTTT
>TRBV5-6|TRBD1|TRBJ1-5|NA
CASSYGQGRSQPQHF
TGTGCCAGCAGCTACGGACAGGGGCGAAGTCAGCCCCAGCATTTT
>TRBV5-1|TRBD1|TRBJ2-2|NA
CASSLGQGVTGELFF
TGCGCCAGCAGTTTGGGACAGGGGGTCACCGGGGAGCTGTTTTTT
>TRBV18|NA|TRBJ1-1|NA
CASSLRDTNTEAFF
TGTGCCAGCTCACTCCGGGACACGAACACTGAAGCTTTCTTT
>TRBV2|NA|TRBJ2-5|NA
CASRARWETQYF
TGTGCCAGCAGGGCCAGGTGGGAGACCCAGTACTTC
>TRBV27|NA|TRBJ2-7|NA
CASSSSYEQYF
TGTGCCAGCAGTTCATCCTACGAGCAGTACTTC
>TRBV19|NA|TRBJ1-5|NA
CASSIDRINQPQHF
TGTGCCAGTAGTATTGATCGGATCAATCAGCCCCAGCATTTT
>TRBV27|TRBD2|TRBJ2-1|NA
CASSSLAGFEQFF
TGTGCCAGCAGTTCTCTAGCGGGGTTTGAGCAGTTCTTC
>TRBV7-2|NA|TRBJ2-1|NA
CASSLPLFRGKQFF
TGTGCCAGCAGCTTACCCCTTTTTAGGGGCAAGCAGTTCTTC
>TRBV7-8|NA|TRBJ1-2|NA
CASSYGQGLGHTF
TGTGCCAGCAGCTACGGGCAGGGTCTGGGGCACACCTTC
>TRBV2|NA|TRBJ1-5|NA
CASKVTDGNQPQHF
TGTGCCAGTAAGGTGACAGATGGCAATCAGCCCCAGCATTTT
>TRBV7-2|NA|TRBJ2-3|NA
CASSLDYSTDTQYF
TGTGCCAGCAGCTTAGACTATAGCACAGATACGCAGTATTTT